The clone carrying this TCR beta chain was observed at least ten times. Its target is unknown. These data belong to a study of regulatory T cells in long-lasting Graves disease. To make TCR beta libraries, researchers used iRepertoire HTBI primers and Arm-PCR of CDR3 regions. TCRdb independently ran MiXCR on the multiplex PCR reads; one entry per CDR3 protein. The sample holds about 460,000 distinct CDR3 sequences, 11% to 15% seen once. Time point specified: newly diagnosed GD, antithyroid drugs for less than 3 months. Making the TCR library involved RNA that had been extracted from PBMCs. Germline values: CDR1 KGHSH, CDR2 LQKENI. The CDR3 is 15 amino acids. Trimming stripped 3 bases from V and 10 bases from J, with 21 bases between. Study-wide findings and caveats: Gene preferences differed: TRBV28, TRBJ1-2, TRBJ2-5 in persistent cases.

The same sample was also studied in work on T cells in Graves' hyperthyroidism and ophthalmopathy.

The receptor comes from a woman between 45 and 60 years old with Graves disease. The gene calls are TRBV18 and TRBJ1-1; D might be TRBD1 (5 bases). This specimen consisted of peripheral blood mononuclear cells (PBMCs), obtained at new diagnosis, from a patient treated with antithyroid drugs. Here the CDR3 DNA reads TGTGCCAGCTCACCCCCTAACGGGGGGGGAGACGGAGCTTTCTTT. Translated: CASSPPNGGGDGAFF.